This T cell receptor beta chain derives from a study of blood T cell repertoires in COVID-19 (TCRdb year 2020). Background on the whole study: The collaborator samples originated in the United States, Italy and Spain and spanned the acute and convalescent phases of COVID-19. Where HLA class I and class II types were available, the types were taken from metadata supplied by the sample provider, not from assay-based typing. Sample metadata almost always included a de-identified subject ID, COVID-19 status, age in years and sex. The samples were drawn from the first 160 participants of the ongoing ImmuneRACE study and from under 1,500 subjects provided by 6 global collaborators. Subjects who had been exposed to COVID-19, were actively infected with it, or had recovered from it provided the deeply sampled blood TCRbeta repertoires that made up the dataset. The material from the prospective study consisted of cDNA or gDNA derived from T cells, B-cell-depleted T cells, or PBMCs. The repertoires were made available in a free public database intended to serve as a resource for research on the immune response to SARS-CoV-2.

The CDR3 sequence holds 14 residues, the cysteine and phenylalanine included. Only the CDR3 part of the read is kept: 42 bases, read in frame from the first base. V is clipped by 1 base and J by 7 bases, and the sequence between their germline boundaries is 8 bases long. According to the germline V gene, CDR1 reads SGHTA and CDR2 reads FQGNSA. With respect to this clone: There is no known antigen for this receptor. No per-base quality is available; no much larger clone lies one base away.

One collaborating source in Seattle enrolled patients while the patients were actively infected and followed the patients over time throughout the course of disease. Whole blood was collected in K2EDTA tubes by collaborating institutions according to the institutions' own protocols. For TCRbeta analysis, collaborators shipped samples in one of three forms: frozen whole blood, isolated PBMCs, or DNA extracted from either of those sample types. Broad study findings and their caveats: The amount of clinical and demographic metadata varied by source and participant and was provided uncurated.

TCRbeta CDR3 regions were amplified from genomic DNA by means of the immunoSEQ Assay, a bias-controlled multiplex PCR. The paper's data handling went like this. The number of nucleated cells in each sample was estimated by amplification of reference gene primers within the assay. To quantify the absolute abundance of each unique TCRbeta CDR3 rearrangement, sequence reads were collapsed and filtered. For each sample, productive Simpson clonality was calculated by taking the square root of Simpson's diversity index across productive rearrangements. TCRdb obtained this table from immuneACCESS and retained in-frame rearrangements with V and J assigned. These tables miss some clones; where compared with another copy, unresolved V genes account for less than half of the shortfall, and the remainder is unexplained. That table is the source of V, J and clone size, and D and trimming were worked out from the DNA. This sample is represented by 300,000 to 400,000 clones; around 89% of them were singletons. The ten top clones hold 1.5% to 2% of the sample.

The specimen sequenced was peripheral blood. This receptor was taken from a woman aged 25 to 39 with COVID-19, enrolled during active disease. This chain is built from TRBV7-2 and TRBJ1-6; possibly the D gene is TRBD1, per 6 matching bases. The CDR3: CASSLVQGNSPLHF. The DNA sequence is as follows: TGTGCCAGCAGCTTAGTTCAGGGGAATTCACCCCTCCACTTT.